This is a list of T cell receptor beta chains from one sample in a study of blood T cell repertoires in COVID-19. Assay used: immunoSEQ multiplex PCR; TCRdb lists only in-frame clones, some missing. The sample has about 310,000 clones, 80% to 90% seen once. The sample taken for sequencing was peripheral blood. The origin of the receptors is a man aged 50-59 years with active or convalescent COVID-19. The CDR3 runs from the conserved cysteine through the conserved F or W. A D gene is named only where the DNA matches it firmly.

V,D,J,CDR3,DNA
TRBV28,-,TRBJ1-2,CASSLAGYGYTF,TGTGCCAGCAGTTTGGCAGGGTATGGCTACACCTTC
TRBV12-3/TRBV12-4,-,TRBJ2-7,CASSLTGYEQYF,TGTGCCAGCAGTTTAACAGGCTACGAGCAGTACTTC
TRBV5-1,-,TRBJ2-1,CASSPGLFLYNEQFF,TGCGCCAGCAGCCCCGGACTTTTCCTCTACAATGAGCAGTTCTTC
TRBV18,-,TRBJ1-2,CASSPGGGAYYGYTF,TGTGCCAGCTCACCAGGGGGAGGCGCTTACTATGGCTACACCTTC
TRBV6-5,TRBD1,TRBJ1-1,CASWDRAIEREAFF,TGTGCCAGCTGGGACAGGGCAATCGAAAGGGAAGCTTTCTTT
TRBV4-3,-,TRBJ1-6,CASSQARTVYNSPLHF,TGCGCCAGCAGCCAAGCGCGGACAGTTTATAATTCACCCCTCCACTTT
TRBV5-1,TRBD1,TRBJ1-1,CASSLSGQGNTEAFF,TGCGCCAGCAGCTTGTCGGGACAGGGAAACACTGAAGCTTTCTTT
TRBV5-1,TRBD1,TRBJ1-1,CASSLAHRTGLNTEAFF,TGCGCCAGCAGCTTGGCACACAGGACAGGGTTAAACACTGAAGCTTTCTTT
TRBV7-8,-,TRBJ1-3,CASSPRPGGAENTIYF,TGTGCCAGCAGCCCGCGGCCGGGGGGCGCCGAAAACACCATATATTTT
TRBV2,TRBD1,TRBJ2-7,CATKTGSSYEQYF,TGTGCCACCAAGACAGGGTCAAGCTACGAGCAGTACTTC
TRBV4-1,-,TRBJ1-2,CASSQFGLQTGYTF,TGCGCCAGCAGCCAATTCGGATTACAGACGGGCTACACCTTC